This T cell receptor beta chain was obtained from a study of blood T cell repertoires in COVID-19. Study overall: Whether acute or convalescent, the COVID-19 samples came from the United States, Italy and Spain.

Original data processing: Using reference gene primer amplification, nucleated cell counts were estimated. The table came from immunoSEQ multiplex PCR; TCRdb's copy has only in-frame clones and leaves some out. V and J calls and clone size are as listed in that table; D and trimming were resolved from the DNA. Among 6,000 to 7,000 clones, 70% to 90% were seen once, and the ten largest hold roughly a sixth. Germline lookup yields CDR1 SGHDT and CDR2 YYEEEE. Deletions cut 4 bases from V and 5 bases from J, with 17 bases between. CDR3 length: 15 residues. The receptor's source is a human donor in a cohort sampled during active COVID-19. The sequenced sample consisted of peripheral blood. This chain links TRBV5-6 with TRBJ2-3, with D possibly matching TRBD2 (5 bases). CDR3 sequence: CASSLGRRTVDTQYF. As DNA, the CDR3 is TGTGCCAGCAGCCTGGGGAGACGAACGGTAGATACGCAGTATTTT.